This paragraph reports one TCR beta chain. The record originates from a study of CD8 T cells in ankylosing spondylitis. V lost 2 bases and J 2 bases, leaving 17 bases between the germline ends. This CDR3 has 17 amino acids. CDR1 is SGHAT, CDR2 FQNNGV, per germline. In TCRdb, the 5' RACE reads were re-called with MiXCR into one record per CDR3 protein. This sample has about 250,000 distinct CDR3 sequences, with roughly 32% found just once. The chain couples TRBV11-2 to TRBJ2-3; D perhaps matches TRBD1 (6 bases). The sample comprised blood, either unsorted or a sorted T cell fraction (not recorded which). This receptor was obtained from a male donor with ankylosing spondylitis or in good health (not recorded which). This chain's CDR3 is CASSLLPGTTATDTQYF. CDR3 coding DNA: TGTGCCAGCAGCTTACTCCCAGGGACAACAGCCACAGATACGCAGTATTTT.